The clone carrying this T cell receptor beta chain was seen only a few times. Its target is unknown. The data are from a study of response to subunit inactivated influenza vaccine. Study findings and constraints: The authors offered the suggestion that each seasonal influenza vaccination recruits few new T cells.

TCRdb redid the calling of the RT-PCR reads with MiXCR, one entry per CDR3 protein. The data show 450,000 to 550,000 distinct CDR3 sequences, around 25% seen once. The V and J ends lost 0 bases and 11 bases respectively, with 9 bases between them. CDR3 length: 12 amino acids. The input for sequencing was CD4+ T cells sorted from PBMCs, taken more than 4 days after vaccination. This chain joins TRBV12-3 or TRBV12-4 and TRBJ2-3; D gene ambiguous. This receptor was obtained from a man over 45 who received an inactivated influenza vaccine. The CDR3 sequence: CASSLAAAVQYF. The CDR3 DNA reads TGTGCCAGCAGTTTAGCCGCCGCGGTGCAGTATTTT.